This T cell receptor beta chain was observed in a study of T cells in women clearing cervical HPV infection. Whole-study findings and limits: A classifier using richness and V gene abundances reached an AUC of 0.83. Unknown T-cell numbers per sample may underlie the richness differences. Repertoire richness, not evenness, was significantly elevated in CIN3+ cases versus controls.

On this clone: No antigen is known for it. The DNA ends 3 residues before the CDR3 does, and the rest of the CDR3 is filled in from the germline J gene.

The CDR3 has 15 amino acids. Trimming took 1 base from V and 3 from J; bases not matched to a gene: 4. Germline CDR1 is SGHRS and CDR2 is YFSETQ. The protocol was immunoSEQ multiplex PCR, while the TCRdb copy is restricted to in-frame clones and leaves out a portion. This sample's table reports fewer than 35,000 clones. This receptor was obtained from a woman aged 18-69 years with a cervical HPV16 infection that either progressed to CIN3+ or cleared (not recorded which). This chain joins TRBV5-1 and TRBJ2-5, with TRBD2 matching over 9 bases. Sample: blood buffy coat. CDR3 DNA, as far as it was read: TGCGCCAGCAGCTTGCTAGCGGGGAGGGAAGAGACC. Its protein is CASSLLAGREET. The full CDR3 is CASSLLAGREETQYF.